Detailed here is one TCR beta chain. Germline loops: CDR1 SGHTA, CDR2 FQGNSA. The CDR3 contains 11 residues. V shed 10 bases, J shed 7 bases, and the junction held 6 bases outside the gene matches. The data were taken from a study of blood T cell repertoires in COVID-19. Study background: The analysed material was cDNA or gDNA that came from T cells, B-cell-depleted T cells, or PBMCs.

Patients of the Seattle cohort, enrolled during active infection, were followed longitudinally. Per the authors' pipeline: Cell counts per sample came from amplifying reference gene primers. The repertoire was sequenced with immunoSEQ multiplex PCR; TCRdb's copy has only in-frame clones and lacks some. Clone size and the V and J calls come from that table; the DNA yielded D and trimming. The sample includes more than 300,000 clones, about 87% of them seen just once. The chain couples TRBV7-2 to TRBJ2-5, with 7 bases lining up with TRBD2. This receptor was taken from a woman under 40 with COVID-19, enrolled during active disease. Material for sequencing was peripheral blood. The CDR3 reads CATAGVGTQYF. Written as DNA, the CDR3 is TGTGCCACCGCGGGAGTGGGGACCCAGTACTTC.